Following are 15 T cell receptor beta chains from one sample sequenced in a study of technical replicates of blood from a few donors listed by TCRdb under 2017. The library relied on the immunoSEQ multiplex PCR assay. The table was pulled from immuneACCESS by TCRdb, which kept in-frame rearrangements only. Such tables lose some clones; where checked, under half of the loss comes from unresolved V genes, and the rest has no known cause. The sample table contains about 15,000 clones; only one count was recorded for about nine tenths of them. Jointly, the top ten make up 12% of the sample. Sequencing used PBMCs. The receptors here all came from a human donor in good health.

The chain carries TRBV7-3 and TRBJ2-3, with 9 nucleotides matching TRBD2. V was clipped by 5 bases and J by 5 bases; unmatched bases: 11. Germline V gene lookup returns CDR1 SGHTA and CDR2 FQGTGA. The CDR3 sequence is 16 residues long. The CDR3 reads CASSPRGVAGVDTQYF. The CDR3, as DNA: TGTGCCAGCAGCCCCCGGGGTGTAGCGGGAGTAGATACGCAGTATTTT.

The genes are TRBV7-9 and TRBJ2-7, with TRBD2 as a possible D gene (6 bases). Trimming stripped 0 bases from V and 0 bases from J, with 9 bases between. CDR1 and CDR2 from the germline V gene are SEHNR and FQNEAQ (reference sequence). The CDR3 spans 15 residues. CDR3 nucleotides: TGTGCCAGCAGCTTAGCGACCGGGAGCTCCTACGAGCAGTACTTC. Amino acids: CASSLATGSSYEQYF. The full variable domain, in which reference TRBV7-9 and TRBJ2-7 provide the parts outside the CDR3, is DTGVSQNPRHKITKRGQNVTFRCDPISEHNRLYWYRQTLGQGPEFLTYFQNEAQLEKSRLLSDRFSAERPKGSFSTLEIQRTEQGDSAMYLCASSLATGSSYEQYFGPGTRLTVT.

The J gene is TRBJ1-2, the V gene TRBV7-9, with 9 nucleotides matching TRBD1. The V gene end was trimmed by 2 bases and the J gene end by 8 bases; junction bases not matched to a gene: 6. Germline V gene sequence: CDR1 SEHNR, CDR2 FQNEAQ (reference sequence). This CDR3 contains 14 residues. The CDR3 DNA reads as TGTGCCAGCAGCTTAACAGGGGGCGCGGACGGCTACACCTTC. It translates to CASSLTGGADGYTF.

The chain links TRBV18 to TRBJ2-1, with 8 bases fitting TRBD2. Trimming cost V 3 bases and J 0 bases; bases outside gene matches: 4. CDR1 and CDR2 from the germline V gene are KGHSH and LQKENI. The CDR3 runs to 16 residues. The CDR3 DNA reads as TGTGCCAGCTCACCGATAGCGGGACCCTCCTACAATGAGCAGTTCTTC. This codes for CASSPIAGPSYNEQFF.

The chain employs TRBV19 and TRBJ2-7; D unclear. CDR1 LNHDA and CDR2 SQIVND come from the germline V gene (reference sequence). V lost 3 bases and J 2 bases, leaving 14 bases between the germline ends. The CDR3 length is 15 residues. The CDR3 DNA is TGTGCCAGTAGTATGATGGCAGTCAACCCCTACGAGCAGTACTTC. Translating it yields CASSMMAVNPYEQYF.

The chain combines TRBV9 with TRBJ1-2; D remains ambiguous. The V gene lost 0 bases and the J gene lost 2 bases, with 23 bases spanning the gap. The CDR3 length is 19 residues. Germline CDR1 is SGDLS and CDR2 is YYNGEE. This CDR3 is CASSVASAGSGGGNYGYTF. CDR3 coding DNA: TGTGCCAGCAGCGTAGCTTCTGCGGGCAGTGGAGGAGGAAACTATGGCTACACCTTC.

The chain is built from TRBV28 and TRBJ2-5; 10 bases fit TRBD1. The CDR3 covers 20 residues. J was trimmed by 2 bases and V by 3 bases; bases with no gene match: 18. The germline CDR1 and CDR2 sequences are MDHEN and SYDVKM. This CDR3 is CASSFLGQGRGGSRQETQYF. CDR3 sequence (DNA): TGTGCCAGCAGTTTCCTGGGACAGGGGAGGGGAGGGTCGCGTCAAGAGACCCAGTACTTC.

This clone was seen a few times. The CDR3 reads CASRAGDINQPQHF. In DNA, the CDR3 is TGTGCCAGCAGAGCCGGGGATATCAATCAGCCCCAGCATTTT. The genes are TRBV6-1 and TRBJ1-5; D unclear. Per germline, CDR1 MNHNS and CDR2 SASEGT. Trimming shortened V by 6 bases and J by 3 bases, and 12 bases separated the two germline ends. The CDR3 is 14 amino acids.

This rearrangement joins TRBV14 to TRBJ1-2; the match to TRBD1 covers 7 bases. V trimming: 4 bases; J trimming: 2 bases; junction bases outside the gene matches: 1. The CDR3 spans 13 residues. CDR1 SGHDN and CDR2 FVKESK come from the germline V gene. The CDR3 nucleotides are TGTGCCAGCAGCCCGGGACAGAACTATGGCTACACCTTC. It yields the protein CASSPGQNYGYTF.

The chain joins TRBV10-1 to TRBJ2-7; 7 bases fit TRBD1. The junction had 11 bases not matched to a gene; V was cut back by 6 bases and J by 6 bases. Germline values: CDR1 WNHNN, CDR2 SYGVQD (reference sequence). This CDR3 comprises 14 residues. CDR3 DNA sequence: TGCGCCAGCAGACTTAGGACAGGTCCCGTCGAGCAGTACTTC. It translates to CASRLRTGPVEQYF.

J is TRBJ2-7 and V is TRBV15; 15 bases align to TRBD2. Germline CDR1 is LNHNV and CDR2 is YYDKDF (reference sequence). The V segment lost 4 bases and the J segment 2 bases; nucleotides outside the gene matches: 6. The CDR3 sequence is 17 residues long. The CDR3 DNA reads TGTGCCACCAGCACTATGGGACTAGCGGGAGGAGCCTACGAGCAGTACTTC. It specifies CATSTMGLAGGAYEQYF.

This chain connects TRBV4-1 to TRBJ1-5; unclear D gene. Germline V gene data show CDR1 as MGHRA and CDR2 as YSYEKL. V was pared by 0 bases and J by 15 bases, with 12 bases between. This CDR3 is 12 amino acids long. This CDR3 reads CASSQELDTGHF. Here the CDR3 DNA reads TGCGCCAGCAGCCAAGAGTTGGATACGGGGCATTTT.

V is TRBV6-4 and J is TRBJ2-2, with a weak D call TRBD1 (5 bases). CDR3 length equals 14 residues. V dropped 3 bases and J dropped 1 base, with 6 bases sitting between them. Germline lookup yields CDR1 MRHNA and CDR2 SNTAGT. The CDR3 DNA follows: TGTGCCAGCAGTGATAGGGGGAACACCGGGGAGCTGTTTTTT. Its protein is CASSDRGNTGELFF.

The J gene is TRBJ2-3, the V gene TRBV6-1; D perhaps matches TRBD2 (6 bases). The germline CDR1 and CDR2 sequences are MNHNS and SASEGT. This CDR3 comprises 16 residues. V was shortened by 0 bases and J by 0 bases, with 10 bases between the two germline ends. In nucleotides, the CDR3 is TGTGCCAGCAGTGAAGCCATACTAGCTAGCACAGATACGCAGTATTTT. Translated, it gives CASSEAILASTDTQYF.

CDR3 region: CASSGRAGSRTGELFF. Here the CDR3 DNA reads TGTGCCAGCAGCGGGCGGGCGGGAAGTAGAACCGGGGAGCTGTTTTTT. The chain recombines TRBV11-2 with TRBJ2-2; maybe TRBD2 (6 bases). Trimming cost V 5 bases and J 5 bases, with 18 bases left between them. CDR1 is SGHAT, CDR2 FQNNGV, per germline. The CDR3 contains 16 residues.